A single sample gave rise to the 7 T cell receptor beta chains below, sequenced in a study of blood T cell repertoires in COVID-19. Only in-frame clones appear in the TCRdb table, and some are missing; sequencing was by immunoSEQ multiplex PCR. The sample carries 70,000 to 75,000 clones, around nine tenths recorded once. Sequenced sample: peripheral blood. These receptors were obtained from a human donor in a cohort sampled during active COVID-19.

This chain uses TRBV19 with TRBJ2-5, with 8 bases aligning to TRBD1. Germline V gene data show CDR1 as LNHDA and CDR2 as SQIVND (reference sequence). The V and J ends lost 2 bases and 4 bases, in that order; junction bases with no gene match: 12. This CDR3 spans 17 amino acids. The CDR3, as DNA: TGTGCCAGTAGTATAACCGCCTCAGGGGGCAATGCAGAGACCCAGTACTTC. Translated: CASSITASGGNAETQYF. Variable domain in full (rest from reference TRBV19 and TRBJ2-5): DGGITQSPKYLFRKEGQNVTLSCEQNLNHDAMYWYRQDPGQGLRLIYYSQIVNDFQKGDIAEGYSVSREKKESFPLTVTSAQKNPTAFYLCASSITASGGNAETQYFGPGTRLLVL.

V usage is TRBV28 and J usage is TRBJ2-1; possible D gene TRBD1, 6 bases. The CDR3 runs to 16 residues. Germline V gene lookup returns CDR1 MDHEN and CDR2 SYDVKM. The germline V and J ends were trimmed by 3 bases and 0 bases, with 12 bases remaining between them. CDR3 in amino acids: CASSLATGSSYNEQFF. In DNA, the CDR3 is TGTGCCAGCAGTTTGGCGACAGGATCCTCCTACAATGAGCAGTTCTTC.

The V gene is TRBV18, the J gene TRBJ1-2, with D hard to call. The CDR3 length is 16 residues. From germline, CDR1 is KGHSH and CDR2 LQKENI. V shed 3 bases and J shed 7 bases, with 21 bases lying between them. The CDR3 nucleotides read TGTGCCAGCTCACCCAATGGAGGGCAGGACGGTGCTGGCTACACCTTC. Protein: CASSPNGGQDGAGYTF.

V usage is TRBV10-3 and J usage is TRBJ2-3; D is uncertain. Germline CDR1 reads ENHRY; CDR2 reads SYGVKD. The CDR3 is 13 amino acids. Trimming cost V 5 bases and J 0 bases, with 6 bases left between them. CDR3 coding DNA: TGTGCCATCAGTCAGACAAGCACAGATACGCAGTATTTT. Its protein product is CAISQTSTDTQYF.

This chain connects TRBV4-3 to TRBJ2-7; 8 nucleotides agree with TRBD2. CDR1 is LGHNA, CDR2 YSLEER, per germline. V was clipped by 0 bases and J by 1 base; unmatched bases: 11. The CDR3 spans 18 residues. For the CDR3, the DNA is TGCGCCAGCAGCCAAGATCTCCCCGCTAGCGGGCGATCCTACGAGCAGTACTTC. This gives the protein CASSQDLPASGRSYEQYF.

The V gene is TRBV19, the J gene TRBJ2-1, with no clear D. The CDR3 runs to 11 residues. The germline CDR1 and CDR2 sequences are LNHDA and SQIVND (reference sequence). V was trimmed by 6 bases and J by 4 bases, leaving 4 bases between them. This chain's CDR3 is CASSSYNEQFF. DNA for the CDR3: TGTGCCAGTAGCAGTTACAATGAGCAGTTCTTC.

V usage is TRBV19 and J usage is TRBJ2-1, with D tentatively TRBD1 (6 bases). This CDR3 is 12 amino acids long. The V gene's germline CDR1 is LNHDA and CDR2 SQIVND (reference sequence). Trimming took 5 bases from V and 7 from J, leaving 9 bases between them. CDR3 in DNA: TGTGCCAGTAGTCCGACAGGTAATGAGCAGTTCTTC. This gives the protein CASSPTGNEQFF.